This T cell receptor (beta chain) is from a study of identical twins. Study results and limitations: Memory repertoires showed no such pattern, whereas abundant cord blood beta clonotypes carried fewer insertions. Out-of-frame beta sequences exhibited a weaker degree of excess twin sharing.

Unique molecular identifiers were present on the cDNA, which also gained a universal primer site by template switching. TCRdb fed the 5' RACE reads into MiXCR, producing one record per CDR3 protein. Of approximately 700,000 distinct CDR3 sequences listed, 5.5% to 7.5% were seen once; the top ten hold around 2%. This clonotype was counted at least ten times. Its antigen remains unidentified. The CDR3 runs to 12 residues. V was clipped by 8 bases and J by 3 bases, with 12 bases between them. Germline CDR1 and CDR2: SQVTM and ANQGSEA. The chain has TRBV29-1 and TRBJ2-3; weak D call: TRBD1 (6 bases). This receptor was taken from a man between 18 and 29 years old in good health. The sequencing input was naive T cells sorted from blood. The CDR3 nucleotides are TGCAGCCCACGGACAGTGACAGATACGCAGTATTTT. Translated, it gives CSPRTVTDTQYF.